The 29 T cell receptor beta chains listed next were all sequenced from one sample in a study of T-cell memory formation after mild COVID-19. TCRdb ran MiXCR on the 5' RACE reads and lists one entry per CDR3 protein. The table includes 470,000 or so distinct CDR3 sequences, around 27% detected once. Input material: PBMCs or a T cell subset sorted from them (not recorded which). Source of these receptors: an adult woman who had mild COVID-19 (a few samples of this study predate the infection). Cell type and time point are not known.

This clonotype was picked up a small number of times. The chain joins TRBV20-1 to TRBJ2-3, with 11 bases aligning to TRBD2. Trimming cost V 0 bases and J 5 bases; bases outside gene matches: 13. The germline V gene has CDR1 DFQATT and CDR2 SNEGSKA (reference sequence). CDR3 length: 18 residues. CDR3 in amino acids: CSARDLVRLAGGKDTQYF. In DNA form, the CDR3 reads TGCAGTGCTAGAGATCTGGTTCGGCTAGCGGGAGGTAAAGATACGCAGTATTTT.

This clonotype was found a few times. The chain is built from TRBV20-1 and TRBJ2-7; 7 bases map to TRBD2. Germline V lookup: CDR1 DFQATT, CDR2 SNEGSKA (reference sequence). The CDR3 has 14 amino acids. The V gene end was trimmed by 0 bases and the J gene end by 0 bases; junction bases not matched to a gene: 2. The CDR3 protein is CSAREREPSYEQYF. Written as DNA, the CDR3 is TGCAGTGCTAGAGAGCGGGAGCCCTCCTACGAGCAGTACTTC.

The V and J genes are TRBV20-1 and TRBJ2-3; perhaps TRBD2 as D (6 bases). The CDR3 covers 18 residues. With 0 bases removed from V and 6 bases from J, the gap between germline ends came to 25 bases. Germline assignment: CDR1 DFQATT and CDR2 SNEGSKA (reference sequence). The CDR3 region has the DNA TGCAGTGCTAGAGATTTGGGGGTCGGGGGAGTCTCTGCCGATACGCAGTATTTT. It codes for CSARDLGVGGVSADTQYF.

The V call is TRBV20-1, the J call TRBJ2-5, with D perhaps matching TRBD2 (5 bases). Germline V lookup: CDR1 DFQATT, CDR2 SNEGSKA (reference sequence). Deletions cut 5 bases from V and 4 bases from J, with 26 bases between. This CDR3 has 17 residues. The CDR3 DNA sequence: TGCAGTGCTCCCCGATGGCCTACTAGTATTGAAGGAGAGACCCAGTACTTC. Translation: CSAPRWPTSIEGETQYF.

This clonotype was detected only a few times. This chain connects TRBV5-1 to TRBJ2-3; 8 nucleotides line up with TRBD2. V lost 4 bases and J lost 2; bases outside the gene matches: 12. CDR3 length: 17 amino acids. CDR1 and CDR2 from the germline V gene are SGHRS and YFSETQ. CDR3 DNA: TGCGCCAGCAGCGCGGGGGGACAAGGACGTATCACAGATACGCAGTATTTT. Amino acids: CASSAGGQGRITDTQYF.

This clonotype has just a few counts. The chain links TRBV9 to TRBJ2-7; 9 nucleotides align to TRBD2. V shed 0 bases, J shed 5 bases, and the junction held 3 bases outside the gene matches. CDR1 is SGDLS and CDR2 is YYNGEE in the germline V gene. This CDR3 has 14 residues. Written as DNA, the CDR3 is TGTGCCAGCAGCGTAGGCGGGGGGGCCCACGAGCAGTACTTC. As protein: CASSVGGGAHEQYF.

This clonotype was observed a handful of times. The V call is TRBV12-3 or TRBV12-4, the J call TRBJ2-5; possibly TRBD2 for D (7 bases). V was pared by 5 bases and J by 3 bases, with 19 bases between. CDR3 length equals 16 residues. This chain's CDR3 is CASSGQFQRGKETQYF. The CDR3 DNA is TGTGCCAGCAGTGGACAGTTTCAGCGGGGCAAAGAGACCCAGTACTTC.

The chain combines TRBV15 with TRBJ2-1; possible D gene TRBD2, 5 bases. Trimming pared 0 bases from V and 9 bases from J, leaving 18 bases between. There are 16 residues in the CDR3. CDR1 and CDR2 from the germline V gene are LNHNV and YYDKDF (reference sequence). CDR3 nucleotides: TGTGCCACCAGCAGAGATCGAACTAGTTGGTCAAGTGAGCAGTTCTTC. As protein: CATSRDRTSWSSEQFF.

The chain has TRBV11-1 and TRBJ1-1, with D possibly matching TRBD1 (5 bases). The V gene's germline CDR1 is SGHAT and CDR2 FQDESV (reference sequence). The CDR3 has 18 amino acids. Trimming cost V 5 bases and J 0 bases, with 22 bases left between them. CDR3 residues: CASSPQDPILGMNTEAFF. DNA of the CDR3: TGTGCCAGCAGCCCACAGGACCCTATCCTCGGTATGAACACTGAAGCTTTCTTT.

CDR3 bases: TGTGCCACCAGCAGCCGCGCATGGGGTGGGTCTCTCGAGCAGTACTTC. Encoded protein: CATSSRAWGGSLEQYF. V usage is TRBV15 and J usage is TRBJ2-7; D not resolved. The length of the CDR3 is 16 residues. Between the trimmed V and J ends, which lost 3 bases and 6 bases, there was a span of 21 bases. Germline CDR1 is LNHNV and CDR2 is YYDKDF (reference sequence).

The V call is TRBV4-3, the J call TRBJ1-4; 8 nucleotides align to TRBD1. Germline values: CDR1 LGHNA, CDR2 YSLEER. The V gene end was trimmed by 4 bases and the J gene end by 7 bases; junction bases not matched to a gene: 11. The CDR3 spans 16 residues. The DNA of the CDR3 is TGCGCCAGCAGCCGTTCAACCGGGACAGGATTTGAAAAACTGTTTTTT. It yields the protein CASSRSTGTGFEKLFF.

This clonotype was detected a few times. CDR3 sequence reads: CASSAASSGNTIYF. The CDR3 nucleotides are TGTGCCAGCAGTGCCGCCTCATCTGGAAACACCATATATTTT. This chain uses TRBV6-1 with TRBJ1-3; D ambiguous. The CDR3 consists of 14 residues. CDR1 and CDR2 from the germline V gene are MNHNS and SASEGT. Trimming stripped 4 bases from V and 1 base from J, with 8 bases between.

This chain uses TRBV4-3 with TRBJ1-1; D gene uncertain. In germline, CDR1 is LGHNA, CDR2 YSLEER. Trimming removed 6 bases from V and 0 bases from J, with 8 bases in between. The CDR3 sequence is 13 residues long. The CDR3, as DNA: TGCGCCAGCAGGGACGGTGTGAACACTGAAGCTTTCTTT. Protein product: CASRDGVNTEAFF.

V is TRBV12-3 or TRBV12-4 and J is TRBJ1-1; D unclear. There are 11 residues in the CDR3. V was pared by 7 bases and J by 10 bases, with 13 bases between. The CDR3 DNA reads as TGTGCCAGCACCTTGGGAGGGAGAGCTTTCTTT. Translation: CASTLGGRAFF.

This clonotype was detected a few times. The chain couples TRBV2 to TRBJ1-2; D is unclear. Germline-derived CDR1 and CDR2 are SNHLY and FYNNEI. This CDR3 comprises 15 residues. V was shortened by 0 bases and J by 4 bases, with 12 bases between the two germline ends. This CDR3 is CASSEASAVSYGYTF. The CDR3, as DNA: TGTGCCAGCAGTGAAGCGTCGGCAGTATCCTATGGCTACACCTTC.

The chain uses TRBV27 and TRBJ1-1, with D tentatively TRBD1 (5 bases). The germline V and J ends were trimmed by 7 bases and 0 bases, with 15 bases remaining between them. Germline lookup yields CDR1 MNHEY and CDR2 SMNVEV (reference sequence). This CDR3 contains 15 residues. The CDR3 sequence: CASIPYPGMNTEAFF. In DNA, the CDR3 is TGTGCCAGCATCCCATACCCAGGGATGAACACTGAAGCTTTCTTT.

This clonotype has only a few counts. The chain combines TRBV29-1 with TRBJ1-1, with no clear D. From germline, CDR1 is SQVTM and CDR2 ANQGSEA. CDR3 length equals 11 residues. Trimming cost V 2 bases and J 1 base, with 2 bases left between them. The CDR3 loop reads CSVERNTEAFF. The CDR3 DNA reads TGCAGCGTTGAAAGGAACACTGAAGCTTTCTTT.

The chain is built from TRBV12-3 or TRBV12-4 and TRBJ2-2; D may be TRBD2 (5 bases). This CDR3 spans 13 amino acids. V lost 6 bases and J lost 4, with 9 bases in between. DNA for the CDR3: TGTGCCAGCAGACCAACTAGCACCGGGGAGCTGTTTTTT. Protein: CASRPTSTGELFF.

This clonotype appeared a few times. CDR3 loop: CASRPTNTEAFF. Written as DNA, the CDR3 is TGTGCCAGCAGGCCTACTAACACTGAAGCTTTCTTT. The rearrangement uses TRBV12-3 or TRBV12-4 and TRBJ1-1; D is ambiguous. The length of the CDR3 is 12 residues. Trimming shortened V by 6 bases and J by 2 bases, and 7 bases separated the two germline ends.

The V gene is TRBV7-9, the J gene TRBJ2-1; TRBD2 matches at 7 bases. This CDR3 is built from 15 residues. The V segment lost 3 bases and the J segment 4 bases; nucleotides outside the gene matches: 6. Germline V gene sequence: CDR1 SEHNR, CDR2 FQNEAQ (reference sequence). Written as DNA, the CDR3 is TGTGCCAGCAGCTTGGAGCGGGGCATATACAATGAGCAGTTCTTC. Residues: CASSLERGIYNEQFF.

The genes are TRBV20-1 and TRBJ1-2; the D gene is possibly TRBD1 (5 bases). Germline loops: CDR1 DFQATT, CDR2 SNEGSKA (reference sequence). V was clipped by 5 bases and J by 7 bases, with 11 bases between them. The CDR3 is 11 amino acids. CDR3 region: CSAGGLGGYTF. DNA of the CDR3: TGCAGTGCTGGGGGACTCGGTGGCTACACCTTC.

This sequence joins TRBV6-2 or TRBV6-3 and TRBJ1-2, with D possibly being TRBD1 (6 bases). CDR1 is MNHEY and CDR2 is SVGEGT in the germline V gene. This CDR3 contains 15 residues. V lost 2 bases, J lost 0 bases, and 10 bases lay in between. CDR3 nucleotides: TGTGCCAGCAGTTACCGGGACACCGCTAACTATGGCTACACCTTC. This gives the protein CASSYRDTANYGYTF.

CDR3 amino acids: CASSAKGTTGELFF. The CDR3 coding sequence is TGTGCCAGCTCGGCGAAGGGCACAACCGGGGAGCTGTTTTTT. The chain uses TRBV18 and TRBJ2-2; D not certain. Trimming shortened V by 6 bases and J by 5 bases, and 13 bases separated the two germline ends. CDR1 is KGHSH, CDR2 LQKENI, per germline. This CDR3 has 14 amino acids.

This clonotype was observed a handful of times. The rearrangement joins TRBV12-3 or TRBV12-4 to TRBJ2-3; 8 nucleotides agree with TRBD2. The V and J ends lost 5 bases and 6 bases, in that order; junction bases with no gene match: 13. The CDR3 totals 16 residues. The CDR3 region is CASSPGTSRGVDTQYF. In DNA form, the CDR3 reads TGTGCCAGCAGTCCAGGGACTAGTAGGGGTGTGGATACGCAGTATTTT.

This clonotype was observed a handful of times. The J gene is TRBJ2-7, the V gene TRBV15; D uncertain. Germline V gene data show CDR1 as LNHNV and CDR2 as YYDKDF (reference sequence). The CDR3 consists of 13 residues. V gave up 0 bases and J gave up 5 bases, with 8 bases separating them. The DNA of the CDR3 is TGTGCCACCAGCAGAGATAGTCGGAACGAGCAGTACTTC. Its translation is CATSRDSRNEQYF.

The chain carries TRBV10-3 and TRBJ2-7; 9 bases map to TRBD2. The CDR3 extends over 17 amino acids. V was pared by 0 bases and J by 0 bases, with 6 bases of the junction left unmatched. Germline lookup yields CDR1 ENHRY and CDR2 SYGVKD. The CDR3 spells CAISESALAGLSYEQYF. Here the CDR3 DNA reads TGTGCCATCAGTGAGTCTGCCCTAGCGGGACTCTCCTACGAGCAGTACTTC.

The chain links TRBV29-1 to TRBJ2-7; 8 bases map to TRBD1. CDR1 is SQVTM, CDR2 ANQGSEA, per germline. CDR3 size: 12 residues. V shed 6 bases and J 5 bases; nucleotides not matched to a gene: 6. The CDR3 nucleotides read TGCAGCGTCACCGGGACAGGTCACGAGCAGTACTTC. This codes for CSVTGTGHEQYF.

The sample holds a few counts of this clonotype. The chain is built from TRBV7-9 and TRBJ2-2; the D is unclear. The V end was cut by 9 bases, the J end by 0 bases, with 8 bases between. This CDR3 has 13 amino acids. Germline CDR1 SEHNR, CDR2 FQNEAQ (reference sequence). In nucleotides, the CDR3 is TGTGCCAGTGAGAAGACGAACACCGGGGAGCTGTTTTTT. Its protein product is CASEKTNTGELFF.

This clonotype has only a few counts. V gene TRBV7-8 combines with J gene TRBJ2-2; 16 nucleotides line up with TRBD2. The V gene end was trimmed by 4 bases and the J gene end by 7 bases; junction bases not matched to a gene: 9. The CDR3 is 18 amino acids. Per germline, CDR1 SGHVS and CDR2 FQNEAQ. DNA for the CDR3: TGTGCCAGCAGCTCCGGGACTAGCGGGGGGGCCGTGGACGGGGAGCTGTTTTTT. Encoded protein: CASSSGTSGGAVDGELFF. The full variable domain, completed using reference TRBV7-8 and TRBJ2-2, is GAGVSQSPRYKVAKRGQDVALRCDPISGHVSLFWYQQALGQGPEFLTYFQNEAQLDKSGLPSDRFFAERPEGSVSTLKIQRTQQEDSAVYLCASSSGTSGGAVDGELFFGEGSRLTVL.